This TCR beta chain was recorded in a study of T cells in Graves' hyperthyroidism and ophthalmopathy. Patients aged 18 to 65 had newly diagnosed hyperthyroidism that had lasted under 2 months. In making diagnoses, clinical symptoms, serum thyroxine and TRAb, thyroid ultrasound and orbital computed tomography were all used. V was trimmed by 3 bases and J by 1 base, leaving 11 bases between them. Germline-derived CDR1 and CDR2 are SGHTA and FQGNSA. CDR3 length: 15 amino acids. TCR beta CDR3 regions were amplified from RNA transcripts. The HTBI primer set was used in a first-round RT-PCR of the TCR CDR3. TCRdb processed the multiplex PCR reads anew with MiXCR; each CDR3 protein has one entry. The sample includes about 380,000 distinct CDR3 sequences, approximately 13% of them seen just once. A few counts support this clonotype.

The receptor comes from a man younger than 40 with Graves' hyperthyroidism that later progressed to Graves' ophthalmopathy. The sample taken for sequencing was blood. The V and J genes are TRBV7-2 and TRBJ2-3; perhaps D is TRBD1 or TRBD2 (5 bases each). The CDR3 DNA sequence: TGTGCCAGCAGCTTCGATCTGGGGGGCACAGATACGCAGTATTTT. Translated, it gives CASSFDLGGTDTQYF. The whole variable domain, filled in from reference TRBV7-2 and TRBJ2-3, reads GAGVSQSPSNKVTEKGKDVELRCDPISGHTALYWYRQSLGQGLEFLIYFQGNSAPDKSGLPSDRFSAERTGGSVSTLTIQRTQQEDSAVYLCASSFDLGGTDTQYFGPGTRLTVL.